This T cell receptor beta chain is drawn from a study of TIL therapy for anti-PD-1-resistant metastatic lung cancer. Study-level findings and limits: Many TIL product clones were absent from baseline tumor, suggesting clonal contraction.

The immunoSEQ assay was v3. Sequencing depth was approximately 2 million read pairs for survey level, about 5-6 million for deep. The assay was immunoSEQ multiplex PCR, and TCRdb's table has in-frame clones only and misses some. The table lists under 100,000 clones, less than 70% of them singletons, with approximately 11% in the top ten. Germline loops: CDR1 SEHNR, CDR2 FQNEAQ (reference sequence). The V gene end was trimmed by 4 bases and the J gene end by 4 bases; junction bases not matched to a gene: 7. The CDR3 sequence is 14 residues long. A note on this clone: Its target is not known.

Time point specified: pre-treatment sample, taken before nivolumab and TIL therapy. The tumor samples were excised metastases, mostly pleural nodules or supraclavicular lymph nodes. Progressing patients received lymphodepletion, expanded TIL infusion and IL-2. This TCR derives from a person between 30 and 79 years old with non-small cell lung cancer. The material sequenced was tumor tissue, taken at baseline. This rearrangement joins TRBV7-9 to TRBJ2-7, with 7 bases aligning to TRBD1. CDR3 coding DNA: TGTGCCAGCAGCTATCCGGGACAGAATTACGAGCAGTACTTC. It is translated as CASSYPGQNYEQYF.